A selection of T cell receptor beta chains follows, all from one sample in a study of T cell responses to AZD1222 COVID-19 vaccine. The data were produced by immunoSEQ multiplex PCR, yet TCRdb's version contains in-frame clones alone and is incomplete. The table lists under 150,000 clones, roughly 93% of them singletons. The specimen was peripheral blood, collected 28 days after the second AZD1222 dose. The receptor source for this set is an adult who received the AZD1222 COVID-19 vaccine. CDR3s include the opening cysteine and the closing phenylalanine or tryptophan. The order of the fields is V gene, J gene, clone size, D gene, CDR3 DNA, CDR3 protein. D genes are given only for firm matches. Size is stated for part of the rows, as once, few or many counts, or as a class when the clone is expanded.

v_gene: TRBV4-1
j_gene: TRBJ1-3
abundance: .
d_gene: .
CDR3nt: TGCGCCAGCAGCCAAGAATCCCCTCGGTCTGGAAACACCATATATTTT
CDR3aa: CASSQESPRSGNTIYF

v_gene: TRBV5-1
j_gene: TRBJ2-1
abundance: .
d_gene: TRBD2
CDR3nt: TGCGCCAGCAGCTTGGGCACTAGCGGGATCGACAATGAGCAGTTCTTC
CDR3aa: CASSLGTSGIDNEQFF

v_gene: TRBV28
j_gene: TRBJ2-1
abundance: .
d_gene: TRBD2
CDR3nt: TGTGCCAGCAGTAAGACTAGCGGGGGAAACAATGAGCAGTTCTTC
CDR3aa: CASSKTSGGNNEQFF

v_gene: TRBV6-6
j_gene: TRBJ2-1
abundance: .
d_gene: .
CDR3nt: TGTGCCAGCAGTTACAGGGAAAATGTGTTCTTC
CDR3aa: CASSYRENVFF

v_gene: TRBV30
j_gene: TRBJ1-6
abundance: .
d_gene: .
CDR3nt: TGTGCCTGGAGTGTAAGGGTCGTCCTCCACTTT
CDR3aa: CAWSVRVVLHF

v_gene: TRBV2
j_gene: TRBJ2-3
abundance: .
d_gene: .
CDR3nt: TGTGCCAGCAGTGAGAACAGACCTTATACGCAGTATTTT
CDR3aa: CASSENRPYTQYF

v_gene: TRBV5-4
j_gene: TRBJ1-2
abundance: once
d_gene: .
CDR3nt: TGTGCCAGCAGCTTGGCCGGACAGATCACAACTAACTATGGCTACACCTTC
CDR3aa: CASSLAGQITTNYGYTF

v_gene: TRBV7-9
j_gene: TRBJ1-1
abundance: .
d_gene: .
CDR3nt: TGTGCCAGCAGCCCCAGGGGAGGGGACACTGAAGCTTTCTTT
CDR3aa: CASSPRGGDTEAFF

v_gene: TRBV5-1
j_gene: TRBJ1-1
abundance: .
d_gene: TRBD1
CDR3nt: TGCGCCAGCAGCGGAACCGGGACAGGGACTGAAGCTTTCTTT
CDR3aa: CASSGTGTGTEAFF

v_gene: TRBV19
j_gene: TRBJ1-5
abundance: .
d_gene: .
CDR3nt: TGTGCCAGTAGTCCGTGGTCGGGTTTTGTTGGGAATCAGCCCCAGCATTTT
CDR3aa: CASSPWSGFVGNQPQHF

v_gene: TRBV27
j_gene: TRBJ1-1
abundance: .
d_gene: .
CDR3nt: TGTGCCAGCAGTTTGAGGTTCAGGGACACTGAAGCTTTCTTT
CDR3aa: CASSLRFRDTEAFF

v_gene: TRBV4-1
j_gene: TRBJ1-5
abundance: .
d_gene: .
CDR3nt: TGCGCCAGCAGCTACGACAGCCTAAGTCAGCCCCAGCATTTT
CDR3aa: CASSYDSLSQPQHF

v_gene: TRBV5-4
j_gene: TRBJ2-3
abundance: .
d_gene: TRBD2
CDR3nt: TGTGCCGGGGGGGGTCAGGGTAGAACAGATACGCAGTATTTT
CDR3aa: CAGGGQGRTDTQYF